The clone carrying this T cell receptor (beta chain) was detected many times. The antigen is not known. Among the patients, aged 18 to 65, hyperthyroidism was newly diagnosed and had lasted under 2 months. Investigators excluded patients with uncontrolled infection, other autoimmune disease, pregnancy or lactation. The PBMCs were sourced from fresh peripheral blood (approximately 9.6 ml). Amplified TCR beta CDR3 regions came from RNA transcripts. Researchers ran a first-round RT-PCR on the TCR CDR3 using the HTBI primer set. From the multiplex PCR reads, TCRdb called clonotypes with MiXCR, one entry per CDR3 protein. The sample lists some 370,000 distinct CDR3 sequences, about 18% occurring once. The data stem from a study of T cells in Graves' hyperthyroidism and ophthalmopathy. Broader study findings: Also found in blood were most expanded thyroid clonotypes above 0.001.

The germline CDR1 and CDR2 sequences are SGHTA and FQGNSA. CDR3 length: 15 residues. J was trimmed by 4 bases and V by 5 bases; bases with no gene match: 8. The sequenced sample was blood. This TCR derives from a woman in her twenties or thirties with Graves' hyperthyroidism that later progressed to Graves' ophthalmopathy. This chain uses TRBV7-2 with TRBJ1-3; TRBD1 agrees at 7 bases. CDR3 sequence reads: CASSPRDSLGNTIYF. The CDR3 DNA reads TGTGCCAGCAGCCCCCGGGACAGTCTAGGAAACACCATATATTTT.